This T cell receptor beta chain comes out of a study of T cell responses to AZD1222 COVID-19 vaccine (dated by TCRdb to the early 2020s). With respect to the entire study: TCR sequencing was performed for 230 to 250 trial participants, of whom approximately 200 were given two doses of AZD1222 and about 25 were given two doses of MenACWY control vaccine. Trial participants were enrolled by age into 18-55, 56-69 and 70-plus year subgroups, with roughly 160, 29 and 62 TCR-sequenced participants respectively.

The paper as a whole reports these results and caveats: Conclusions about previously exposed vaccinees are limited, since just a handful of AZD1222 recipients were seropositive for SARS-CoV-2 at baseline. Because no day 14 peak-response samples were available, the repertoires could be characterized only after the peak T cell response. CD4 TCRs associated with the vaccine covered the entire spike protein, and the dominant responses were in regions 160-218 and 743-854. After two AZD1222 doses, spike-specific TCR breadth and depth were significantly higher than at day 0 and than in MenACWY recipients. Most participants were white British and females outnumbered males, and the authors suggested that clonal diversity may have been underestimated. The 56-69-year group was small, and its depth increase did not reach significance, likely because of low power. Reportedly, close to half of the unique spike-specific TCRs recognized epitopes lying outside the regions that are mutated in the B.1.351 and B.1.1.7 variants.

Trimming accounts for 6 bases at V and 2 bases at J, while the number of junction bases matched to no gene is 9. Measured from the cysteine to the phenylalanine, the CDR3 is 15 residues long. Only the CDR3 part of the read is kept: 45 bases, read in frame from the first base. CDR1 and CDR2 (MNHEY, SVGAGI) derive from the germline V gene. The CDR3 regions of human TCRbeta chains were analyzed by immunosequencing. Per the original workflow: Repertoire TCRs were checked for matches against a reference library of SARS-CoV-2-specific TCRs that had been generated using the MIRA antigen-specificity platform. Breadth was defined as the fraction of unique TCRs that were SARS-CoV-2-associated. Depth was defined as the fraction of total T cells that were SARS-CoV-2-associated. Using the MIRA data, every spike-specific TCR was mapped to the spike region that the TCR reacted to and assigned to either a CD4 or a CD8 class. Log10-transformed breadth and depth values were compared by one-way ANOVA with Sidak's multiple comparisons tests. The immuneACCESS repertoire file appears here via TCRdb, limited to in-frame rearrangements. These files lack a portion of the clones; in checked studies, under half of the deficit traces to unresolved V genes, and the cause of the others is not known. The V and J calls and the clone size are those of that table, but D and trimming were determined from the DNA. Here the sample has roughly 150,000 clones; roughly 87% occur a single time. Of the sample, approximately 0.97% falls within the top ten clones.

This clone showed up just a few times. Its antigen is unknown. Nothing much larger sits one base from this clone, and base qualities are not available. This specimen's time point label, interpreted: about 28 days (+/-7) after the second vaccine dose. Because spike-specific TCR depth and breadth did not differ between the two schedules, AZD1222 recipients who got a second dose at roughly 4 weeks were pooled with those who got a second dose at roughly 12 weeks. Vaccinee samples were obtained from the UK trials COV001 and COV002, which included a single-blind randomized controlled phase 2/3 trial of AZD1222 (ChAdOx1 nCoV-19) in healthy adults. For TCRbeta chain sequencing, PBMC samples from trial participants were taken at day 0 and at day 28 after the second dose.

This receptor was identified in an adult who received the AZD1222 COVID-19 vaccine. The specimen was peripheral blood, collected 28 days after the second AZD1222 dose. Rearrangement joined TRBV6-5 to TRBJ1-2, and TRBD1 matches 7 of the central bases. The nucleotides read TGTGCCAGCAGCGCCGGGACAGCGAGAAACTATGGCTACACCTTC. Its product reads: CASSAGTARNYGYTF.